The 23 T cell receptor beta chains reported below all come from one sample, sequenced in a study of blood T cell repertoires in COVID-19. Only in-frame clones appear in the TCRdb table, and some are missing; sequencing was by immunoSEQ multiplex PCR. In the table there are over 200,000 clones, 75% to 90% of which are singletons. The material sequenced was peripheral blood. All receptors come from a human donor in a cohort sampled during active COVID-19.

The gene calls are TRBV9 and TRBJ1-1; no clear D. The germline V gene encodes CDR1 SGDLS and CDR2 YYNGEE. Trimming stripped 4 bases from V and 4 bases from J, with 17 bases between. This CDR3 has 15 amino acids. The CDR3 reads CASSFSLEGGTEAFF. The CDR3 DNA is TGTGCCAGCAGCTTCTCACTAGAGGGAGGCACTGAAGCTTTCTTT.

This chain joins TRBV25-1 and TRBJ2-3; a possible D gene is TRBD1 (6 bases). CDR1 is MGHDK, CDR2 SYGVNS, per germline. The CDR3 is 15 residues long. V was trimmed by 5 bases and J by 2 bases, leaving 14 bases between them. DNA of the CDR3: TGTGCCAGCAGTTTCCGAGGGGGTTACACAGATACGCAGTATTTT. Amino acid sequence: CASSFRGGYTDTQYF.

The chain carries TRBV6-5 and TRBJ1-2; D is perhaps TRBD1 (5 bases). This CDR3 region has 13 residues. Deletions cut 4 bases from V and 9 bases from J, with 15 bases between. Germline assignment: CDR1 MNHEY and CDR2 SVGAGI. The CDR3 is CASSFRPGGSYTF. The CDR3 region has the DNA TGTGCCAGCAGTTTCAGGCCGGGGGGGAGCTACACCTTC.

This chain joins TRBV6-5 and TRBJ1-4, with TRBD1 identical over 9 bases. The V and J ends lost 4 bases and 8 bases, in that order; junction bases with no gene match: 5. The CDR3 has 14 amino acids. CDR1 is MNHEY and CDR2 is SVGAGI in the germline V gene. The CDR3 is CASSSGTGREKLFF. In DNA form, the CDR3 reads TGTGCCAGCAGTTCCGGGACAGGGAGGGAAAAACTGTTTTTT.

V is TRBV27 and J is TRBJ2-7; 8 nucleotides line up with TRBD1. The junction had 4 bases not matched to a gene; V was cut back by 8 bases and J by 4 bases. The germline V gene has CDR1 MNHEY and CDR2 SMNVEV (reference sequence). The CDR3 is 12 amino acids. The CDR3 DNA follows: TGTGCCAGCGGACAGGGCACGTACGAGCAGTACTTC. Its translation: CASGQGTYEQYF.

This clone is a singleton in its sample. The CDR3 sequence: CASSQVSGEGIETQYF. In DNA form, the CDR3 reads TGCGCCAGCAGCCAAGTTTCCGGGGAGGGGATAGAGACCCAGTACTTC. The chain combines TRBV4-3 with TRBJ2-5; TRBD2 matches 7 bases. Germline V lookup: CDR1 LGHNA, CDR2 YSLEER. The CDR3 totals 16 residues. Trimming took 1 base from V and 4 from J; bases not matched to a gene: 9.

V is TRBV12-5 and J is TRBJ2-5; TRBD1 matches at 9 bases. The CDR3 is made up of 17 amino acids. V shed 1 base and J 4 bases; nucleotides not matched to a gene: 10. CDR1 LGHNT and CDR2 FRNRAP come from the germline V gene. The CDR3 sequence is CASGLAVTGGVAETQYF. CDR3 sequence (DNA): TGTGCTAGTGGTTTGGCCGTAACAGGGGGCGTAGCAGAGACCCAGTACTTC.

This clone was picked up one time. The chain couples TRBV15 to TRBJ2-3; 8 bases are a match to TRBD2. CDR1 and CDR2 (germline): LNHNV, YYDKDF (reference sequence). The CDR3 totals 15 residues. Trimming cost V 4 bases and J 2 bases; bases outside gene matches: 5. The CDR3 protein is CATSTRLANTDTQYF. CDR3 bases: TGTGCCACCAGCACCCGACTAGCGAACACAGATACGCAGTATTTT.

The rearrangement links TRBV10-3 to TRBJ2-7; 12 nucleotides line up with TRBD2. V lost 3 bases and J lost 0; bases outside the gene matches: 6. CDR1 is ENHRY, CDR2 SYGVKD, per germline. The CDR3 sequence is 17 residues long. CDR3 region: CAISEPGLAGSSYEQYF. The DNA of the CDR3 is TGTGCCATCAGTGAACCTGGACTAGCGGGGAGCTCCTACGAGCAGTACTTC.

CDR3 region: CASSLGQMRNSPLHF. The CDR3 DNA reads as TGCGCCAGCAGCTTGGGACAGATGAGGAATTCACCCCTCCACTTT. The V gene is TRBV5-1, the J gene TRBJ1-6; tentative D call: TRBD1 (5 bases). CDR3 length: 15 residues. Germline V gene data show CDR1 as SGHRS and CDR2 as YFSETQ. V shed 0 bases and J shed 7 bases, with 11 bases lying between them. Full variable domain (rest looked up from reference TRBV5-1 and TRBJ1-6): KAGVTQTPRYLIKTRGQQVTLSCSPISGHRSVSWYQQTPGQGLQFLFEYFSETQRNKGNFPGRFSGRQFSNSRSEMNVSTLELGDSALYLCASSLGQMRNSPLHFGNGTRLTVT.

About this clone itself: Relative to the germline gene, one junction end is altered; a read error may explain this. This chain links TRBV19 with TRBJ1-5; D remains unclear. From germline, CDR1 is LNHDA and CDR2 SQIVND (reference sequence). The CDR3 runs 15 residues. CDR3 DNA sequence: TGTGCCAGTACTATAGACCGCTCCGGGATTCAGCCCCAGCATTTT. Protein: CASTIDRSGIQPQHF.

A remark on this clone: Other DNA sequences in the same sample also yield this CDR3. V gene TRBV5-1 combines with J gene TRBJ1-1; weak D call: TRBD1 (5 bases). The ends were cut back, 1 base at V and 4 bases at J, with 8 bases in the middle. The length of the CDR3 is 13 residues. Germline CDR1 reads SGHRS; CDR2 reads YFSETQ. The CDR3 loop is CASSLSGGTEAFF. The CDR3, as DNA: TGCGCCAGCAGCTTGTCCGGGGGCACTGAAGCTTTCTTT.

The chain has TRBV27 and TRBJ2-1, with 12 positions matching TRBD2. The ends lost 6 bases at V and 4 bases at J; junction bases unmatched: 16. CDR1 is MNHEY, CDR2 SMNVEV, per germline (reference sequence). The CDR3 sequence is 19 residues long. The CDR3 region is CASSLGTSGHFNQYNEQFF. The CDR3 DNA sequence: TGTGCCAGCAGCCTGGGGACTAGCGGGCATTTCAACCAGTACAATGAGCAGTTCTTC.

This sequence joins TRBV2 and TRBJ1-5; D uncertain. Per the germline V gene, CDR1 is SNHLY and CDR2 is FYNNEI. V was trimmed by 7 bases and J by 9 bases, leaving 16 bases between them. The CDR3 has 13 residues. DNA for the CDR3: TGTGCCAGCATGACCGGGGAATCAGGGCCCCAGCATTTT. Translation gives CASMTGESGPQHF.

The chain links TRBV19 to TRBJ1-5, with TRBD1 identical over 8 bases. Per the germline V gene, CDR1 is LNHDA and CDR2 is SQIVND (reference sequence). V shed 2 bases and J 0 bases; nucleotides not matched to a gene: 6. The CDR3 consists of 17 residues. For the CDR3, the DNA is TGTGCCAGTAGTATAAGAACAGGGGGGTATAGCAATCAGCCCCAGCATTTT. Translated, it gives CASSIRTGGYSNQPQHF.

V and J are TRBV6-5 and TRBJ2-7; TRBD2 agrees at 7 bases. CDR1 and CDR2 (germline): MNHEY, SVGAGI. J was trimmed by 6 bases and V by 8 bases; bases with no gene match: 4. The CDR3 has 11 amino acids. CDR3 amino acids: CASRWGGEQYF. As DNA, the CDR3 is TGTGCCAGCCGGTGGGGGGGCGAGCAGTACTTC.

This clone appeared a single time. The V gene is TRBV27, the J gene TRBJ1-6; TRBD1 matches 11 bases. From germline, CDR1 is MNHEY and CDR2 SMNVEV (reference sequence). The ends lost 2 bases at V and 0 bases at J; junction bases unmatched: 3. The CDR3 contains 18 residues. The CDR3 DNA is TGTGCCAGCAGTTTAACGGGGACAGGGGGCTCCTATAATTCACCCCTCCACTTT. It yields the protein CASSLTGTGGSYNSPLHF.

This chain connects TRBV29-1 to TRBJ2-7; D not resolved. The V end lost 3 bases, the J end lost 2 bases, and 11 bases lay between the germline ends. The CDR3 length is 13 residues. Germline CDR1 and CDR2: SQVTM and ANQGSEA. The CDR3 DNA reads TGCAGCGTTGAGACATTAATACCCTACGAGCAGTACTTC. This codes for CSVETLIPYEQYF.

The rearrangement uses TRBV6-5 and TRBJ1-2, with TRBD1 matching 9 bases. Germline V gene sequence: CDR1 MNHEY, CDR2 SVGAGI. After removal of 5 bases from V and 4 bases from J, the junction contained 5 bases not matched to a gene. The CDR3 loop spans 14 amino acids. The CDR3 is CASSPRDRAYGYTF. DNA for the CDR3: TGTGCCAGCAGTCCCCGGGACAGGGCCTATGGCTACACCTTC.

The chain uses TRBV4-3 and TRBJ2-2, with 9 bases aligning to TRBD2. The CDR3 loop spans 17 amino acids. Germline-derived CDR1 and CDR2 are LGHNA and YSLEER. V was clipped by 0 bases and J by 2 bases; unmatched bases: 4. In nucleotides, the CDR3 is TGCGCCAGCAGCCAAGAATGGCGGGAGGGCAACACCGGGGAGCTGTTTTTT. Its protein is CASSQEWREGNTGELFF.

The count of this clone is one. V is TRBV7-9 and J is TRBJ1-2; TRBD1 matches 8 bases. Germline CDR1 is SEHNR and CDR2 is FQNEAQ (reference sequence). With 2 bases clipped from V and 4 bases from J, the junction kept 6 bases outside the gene matches. This CDR3 has 15 amino acids. CDR3: CASSLTATGVYGYTF. As DNA, the CDR3 is TGTGCCAGCAGCTTAACGGCGACAGGGGTCTATGGCTACACCTTC.

This chain uses TRBV4-3 with TRBJ2-7; tentatively, D is TRBD1 (6 bases). The CDR3 has 16 amino acids. Germline CDR1 and CDR2: LGHNA and YSLEER. Trimming removed 4 bases at V and 3 bases at J, with 19 bases between. CDR3 sequence: CASSRRPGQSSYEQYF. As DNA, the CDR3 is TGCGCCAGCAGCCGCCGCCCCGGACAGTCTAGCTACGAGCAGTACTTC.

The chain has TRBV5-1 and TRBJ2-3; 7 bases fit TRBD2. This CDR3 contains 14 residues. CDR1 SGHRS and CDR2 YFSETQ come from the germline V gene. Trimming took 7 bases from V and 2 from J; bases not matched to a gene: 7. Written as DNA, the CDR3 is TGCGCCAGCCGGAACCTAGCGGTCACAGATACGCAGTATTTT. Its translation is CASRNLAVTDTQYF.